This T cell receptor (beta chain) is from a study of blood T cells in healthy people across ages. This clonotype has a handful of counts. V shed 5 bases and J 5 bases; nucleotides not matched to a gene: 8. CDR1 is SGHRS and CDR2 is YFSETQ in the germline V gene. The CDR3 contains 15 residues. Alongside a J-beta primer mix, a sample-barcoded 5' primer served in a second PCR lasting roughly 7 to 12 cycles. From the 5' RACE reads, TCRdb called clonotypes with MiXCR, one entry per CDR3 protein. The sample consists of about 930,000 distinct CDR3 sequences, about 27% of them appearing once. The data were also submitted as part of a second study, on T cells of mothers and their children.

The rearrangement uses TRBV5-1 and TRBJ1-4; 8 positions agree with TRBD1. The receptor's source is a woman aged 40 to 50 in good health. Sequenced material: blood. The CDR3 DNA is TGCGCCAGCAGTACCTACAGGGGGAGAAATGAAAAACTGTTTTTT. Translating gives CASSTYRGRNEKLFF.